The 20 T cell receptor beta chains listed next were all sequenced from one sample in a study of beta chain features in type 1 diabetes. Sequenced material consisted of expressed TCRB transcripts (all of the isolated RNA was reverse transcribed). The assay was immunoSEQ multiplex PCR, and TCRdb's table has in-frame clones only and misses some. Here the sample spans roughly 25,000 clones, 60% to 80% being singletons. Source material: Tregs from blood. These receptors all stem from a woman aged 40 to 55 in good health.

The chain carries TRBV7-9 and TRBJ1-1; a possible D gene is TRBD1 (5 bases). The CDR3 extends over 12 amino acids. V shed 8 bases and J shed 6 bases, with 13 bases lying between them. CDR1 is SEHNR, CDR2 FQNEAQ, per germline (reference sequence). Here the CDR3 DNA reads TGTGCCAGCTGCCAGGGTAGGGCTGAAGCTTTCTTT. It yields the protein CASCQGRAEAFF. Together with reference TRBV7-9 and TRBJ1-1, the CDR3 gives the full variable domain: DTGVSQNPRHKITKRGQNVTFRCDPISEHNRLYWYRQTLGQGPEFLTYFQNEAQLEKSRLLSDRFSAERPKGSFSTLEIQRTEQGDSAMYLCASCQGRAEAFFGQGTRLTVV.

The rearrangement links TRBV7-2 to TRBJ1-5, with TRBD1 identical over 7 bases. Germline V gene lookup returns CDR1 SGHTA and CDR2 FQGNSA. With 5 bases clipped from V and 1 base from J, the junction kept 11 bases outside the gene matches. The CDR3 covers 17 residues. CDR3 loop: CASSTAIRTGSNQPQHF. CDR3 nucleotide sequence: TGTGCCAGCAGCACAGCAATCCGGACAGGAAGCAATCAGCCCCAGCATTTT.

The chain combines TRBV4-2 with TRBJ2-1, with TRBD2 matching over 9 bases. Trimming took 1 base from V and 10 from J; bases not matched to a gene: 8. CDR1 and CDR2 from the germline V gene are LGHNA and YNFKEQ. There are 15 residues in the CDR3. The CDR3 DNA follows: TGTGCCAGCAGCCAAGGGGGAGCGGGGGGAAGCGAGCAGTTCTTC. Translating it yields CASSQGGAGGSEQFF.

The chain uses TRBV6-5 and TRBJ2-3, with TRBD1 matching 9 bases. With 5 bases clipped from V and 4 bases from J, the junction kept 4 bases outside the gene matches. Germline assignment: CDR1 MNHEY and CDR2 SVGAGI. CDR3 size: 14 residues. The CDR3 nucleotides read TGTGCCAGCAGTCGACGACAGGGGGCAGATACGCAGTATTTT. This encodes CASSRRQGADTQYF.

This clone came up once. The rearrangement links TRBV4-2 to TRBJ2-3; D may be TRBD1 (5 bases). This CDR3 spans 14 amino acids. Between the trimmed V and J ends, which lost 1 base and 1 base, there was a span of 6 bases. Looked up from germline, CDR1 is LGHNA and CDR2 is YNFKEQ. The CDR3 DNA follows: TGTGCCAGCAGCCAAGTAGGGGGCACAGATACGCAGTATTTT. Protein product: CASSQVGGTDTQYF.

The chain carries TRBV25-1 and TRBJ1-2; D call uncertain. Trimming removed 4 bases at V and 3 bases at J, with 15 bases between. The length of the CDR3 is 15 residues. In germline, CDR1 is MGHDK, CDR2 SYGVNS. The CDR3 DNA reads TGTGCCAGCAGTGTGATGGAGTCTCTGGACTATGGCTACACCTTC. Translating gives CASSVMESLDYGYTF.

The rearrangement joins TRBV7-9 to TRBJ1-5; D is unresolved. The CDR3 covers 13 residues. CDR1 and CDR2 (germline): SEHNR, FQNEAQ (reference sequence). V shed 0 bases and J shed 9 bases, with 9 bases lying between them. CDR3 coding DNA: TGTGCCAGCAGCTTAGCCGGTCCGGGGCCCCAGCATTTT. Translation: CASSLAGPGPQHF.

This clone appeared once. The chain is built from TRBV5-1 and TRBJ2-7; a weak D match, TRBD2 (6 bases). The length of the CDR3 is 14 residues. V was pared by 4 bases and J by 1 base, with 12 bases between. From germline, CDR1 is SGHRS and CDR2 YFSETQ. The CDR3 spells CASSRDGLSYEQYF. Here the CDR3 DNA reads TGCGCCAGCAGCCGGGACGGACTATCCTACGAGCAGTACTTC.

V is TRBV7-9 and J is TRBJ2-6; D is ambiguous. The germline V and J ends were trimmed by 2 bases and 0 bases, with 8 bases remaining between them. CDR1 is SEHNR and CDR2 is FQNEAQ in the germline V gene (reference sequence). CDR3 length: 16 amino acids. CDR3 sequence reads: CASSLMRHSGANVLTF. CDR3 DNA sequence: TGTGCCAGCAGCTTAATGAGGCACTCTGGGGCCAACGTCCTGACTTTC.

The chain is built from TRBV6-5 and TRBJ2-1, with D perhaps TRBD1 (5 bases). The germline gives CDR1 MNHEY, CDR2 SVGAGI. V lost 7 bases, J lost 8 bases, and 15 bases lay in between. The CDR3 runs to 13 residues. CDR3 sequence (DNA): TGTGCCAGCAACCCGTCCCAGGGTTATGAGCAGTTCTTC. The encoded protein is CASNPSQGYEQFF.

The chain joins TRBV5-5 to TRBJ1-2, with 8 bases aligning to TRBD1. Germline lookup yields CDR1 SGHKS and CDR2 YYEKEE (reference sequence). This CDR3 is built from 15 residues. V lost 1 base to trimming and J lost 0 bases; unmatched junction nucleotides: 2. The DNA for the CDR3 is TGTGCCAGCAGCTTGCAGACAGGGGCTAACTATGGCTACACCTTC. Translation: CASSLQTGANYGYTF.

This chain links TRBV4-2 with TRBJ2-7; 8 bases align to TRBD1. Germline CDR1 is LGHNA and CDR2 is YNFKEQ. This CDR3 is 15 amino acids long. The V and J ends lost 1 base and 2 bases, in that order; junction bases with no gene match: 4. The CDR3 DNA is TGTGCCAGCAGCCAAGCCGACAGGGGCCCCTACGAGCAGTACTTC. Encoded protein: CASSQADRGPYEQYF.

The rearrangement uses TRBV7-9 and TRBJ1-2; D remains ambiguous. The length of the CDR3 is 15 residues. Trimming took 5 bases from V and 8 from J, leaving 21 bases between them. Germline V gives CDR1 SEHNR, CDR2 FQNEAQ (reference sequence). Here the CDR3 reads CASSLLVVLAGGYTF. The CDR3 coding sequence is TGTGCCAGCAGCCTTCTTGTGGTGCTTGCAGGCGGCTACACCTTC.

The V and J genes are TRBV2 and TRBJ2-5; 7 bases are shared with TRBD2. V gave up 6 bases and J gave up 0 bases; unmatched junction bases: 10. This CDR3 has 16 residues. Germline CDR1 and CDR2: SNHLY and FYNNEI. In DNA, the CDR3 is TGTGCCAGCAGACCCGGGGTAGCGGGCCACCAAGAGACCCAGTACTTC. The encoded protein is CASRPGVAGHQETQYF.

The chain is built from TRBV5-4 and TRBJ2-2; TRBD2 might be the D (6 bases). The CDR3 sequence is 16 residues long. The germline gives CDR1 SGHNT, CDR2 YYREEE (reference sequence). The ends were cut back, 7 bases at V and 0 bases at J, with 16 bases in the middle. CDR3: CASRPGLGPNTGELFF. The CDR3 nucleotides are TGTGCCAGCCGACCGGGACTGGGACCGAACACCGGGGAGCTGTTTTTT.

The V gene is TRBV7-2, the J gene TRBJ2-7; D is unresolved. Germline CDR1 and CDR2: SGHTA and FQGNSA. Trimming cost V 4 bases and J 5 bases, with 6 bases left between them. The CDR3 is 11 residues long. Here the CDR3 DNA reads TGTGCCAGCAGCTCGGTAGACGAGCAGTACTTC. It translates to CASSSVDEQYF.

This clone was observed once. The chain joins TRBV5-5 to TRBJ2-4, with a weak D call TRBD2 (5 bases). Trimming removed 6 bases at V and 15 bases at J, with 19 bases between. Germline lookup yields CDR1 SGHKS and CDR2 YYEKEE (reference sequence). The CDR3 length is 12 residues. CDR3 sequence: CASNSGTGRLYF. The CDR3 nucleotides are TGTGCCAGCAATTCGGGTACGGGGAGACTGTACTTC.

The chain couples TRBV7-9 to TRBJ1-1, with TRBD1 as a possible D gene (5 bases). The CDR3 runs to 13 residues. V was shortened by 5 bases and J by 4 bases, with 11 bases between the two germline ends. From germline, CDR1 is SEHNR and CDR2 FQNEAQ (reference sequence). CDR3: CASSQQQATEAFF. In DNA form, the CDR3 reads TGTGCCAGCAGCCAGCAACAGGCCACTGAAGCTTTCTTT.

The CDR3 region is CASSLQANADTQYF. The CDR3 coding sequence is TGTGCCAGCAGCTTACAGGCAAATGCAGATACGCAGTATTTT. This chain connects TRBV7-9 to TRBJ2-3; no clear D. CDR1 is SEHNR and CDR2 is FQNEAQ in the germline V gene (reference sequence). CDR3 length equals 14 residues. Trimming left V 2 bases short and J 4 bases short, with 10 bases between.

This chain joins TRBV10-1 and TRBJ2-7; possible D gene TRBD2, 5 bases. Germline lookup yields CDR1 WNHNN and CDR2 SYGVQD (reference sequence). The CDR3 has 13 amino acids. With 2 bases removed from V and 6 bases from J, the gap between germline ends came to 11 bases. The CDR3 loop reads CASSEPPGVEQYF. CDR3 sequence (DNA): TGCGCCAGCAGTGAGCCCCCCGGGGTCGAGCAGTACTTC.